Listed below are T cell receptor beta chains from one sample, sequenced in a study of blood T cell repertoires in COVID-19. This table comes from immunoSEQ multiplex PCR, and its TCRdb copy is limited to in-frame clones, with some not included. The sample records roughly 250,000 clones, around 81% being singletons. Source material: peripheral blood. These receptors were collected from a man in his fifties with active or convalescent COVID-19. Both conserved end residues are part of each CDR3. A D gene is named only where the DNA matches it firmly. Expanded clones are given a class, and other clones once, few, many or no size at all.

J gene	clone size	V gene	D gene	CDR3 DNA	CDR3 protein
TRBJ2-7	.	TRBV29-1	TRBD1	TGCAGCGTTCTCGGACAGGCCTACGAGCAGTACTTC	CSVLGQAYEQYF
TRBJ1-2	.	TRBV7-2	.	TGTGCCAGCAGCCCGCGGACACCTAACTATGGCTACACCTTC	CASSPRTPNYGYTF
TRBJ1-1	.	TRBV6-6	.	TGTGCCAGCAGCGACAGGAGAAATCTGAACACTGAAGCTTTCTTT	CASSDRRNLNTEAFF
TRBJ1-2	.	TRBV18	TRBD1	TGTGCCAGCTCACCGGATGGCAGGGGGAATAACTATGGCTACACCTTC	CASSPDGRGNNYGYTF
TRBJ1-1	.	TRBV6-5	.	TGTGCCAGCAGAGTGACAGGAAGCACTGAAGCTTTCTTT	CASRVTGSTEAFF
TRBJ2-7	.	TRBV9	TRBD1	TGTGCCAGCAGCTTCGCCCAGGGGACAGCCCACGAGCAGTACTTC	CASSFAQGTAHEQYF
TRBJ2-2	.	TRBV7-3	TRBD1	TGTGCCAGCAGCCAGGGACAGGGGGGACCCGGGGAGCTGTTTTTT	CASSQGQGGPGELFF
TRBJ1-2	.	TRBV5-6	TRBD1	TGTGCCAGCAGCTTGGCCGTACAGGGGGTTGGCTACACCTTC	CASSLAVQGVGYTF
TRBJ2-1	.	TRBV5-1	TRBD2	TGCGCCAGCAGCTTGGCCGCGGGGGGGCCGAATGAGCAGTTCTTC	CASSLAAGGPNEQFF
TRBJ1-3	.	TRBV6-5	.	TGTGCCAGCAGGCACGGGGGAAACACCATATATTTT	CASRHGGNTIYF
TRBJ1-2	once	TRBV6-5	.	TGTGCCAGCAGGGTTTTTTGGGAGTATGGCTACACCTTC	CASRVFWEYGYTF
TRBJ1-5	few	TRBV2	TRBD1	TGTGCCAGCAAAGGGACAGGGGAACAGCCCCAGCATTTT	CASKGTGEQPQHF